Here is one TCR beta chain with its context. This specimen belongs to a study of blood T cell repertoires in COVID-19. Turning to the study itself: Specimens from acute and convalescent COVID-19 originated in the United States, Italy and Spain. The analysed material was cDNA or gDNA that came from T cells, B-cell-depleted T cells, or PBMCs.

Original methodology: The authors estimated nucleated cell counts from reference gene primer amplification. TCRdb's copy holds only in-frame clones and misses some; the assay was immunoSEQ multiplex PCR. V and J calls and clone size come straight from that table; D and trimming were deduced from the DNA. The sample lists roughly 73,000 clones; roughly 88% were seen once. The CDR3 is 14 residues long. Losses at the gene ends were 3 bases for V and 10 bases for J; bases not matched to a gene: 3. Germline V gives CDR1 MNHNS, CDR2 SASEGT. Sequencing used peripheral blood. The TCR comes from a man aged 65-85 years with active or convalescent COVID-19. The gene calls are TRBV6-1 and TRBJ1-6; 10 bases map to TRBD1. In nucleotides, the CDR3 is TGTGCCAGCAGTGATTGGGACAGGGGCTCACCCCTCCACTTT. This translates into CASSDWDRGSPLHF.